The 27 T cell receptor beta chains reported below all come from one sample, sequenced in a study of T-cell memory formation after mild COVID-19. TCRdb ran MiXCR on the 5' RACE reads and lists one entry per CDR3 protein. The data hold roughly 100,000 distinct CDR3 sequences, with around 12% observed a single time. Material: PBMCs or a T cell subset sorted from them (not recorded which). Receptor source: an adult woman who had mild COVID-19 (a few samples of this study predate the infection). Cell type and time point are not known.

This rearrangement joins TRBV14 to TRBJ2-2, with no clear D. The CDR3 covers 15 residues. Germline lookup yields CDR1 SGHDN and CDR2 FVKESK. V was cut by 2 bases and J by 1 base, with 8 bases left in between. This chain's CDR3 is CASSQTSENTGELFF. The CDR3 region has the DNA TGTGCCAGCAGCCAAACCTCCGAGAACACCGGGGAGCTGTTTTTT.

About this clonotype: A junction end diverges from the germline sequence, so it may reflect a read error. This sequence joins TRBV7-7 and TRBJ2-1; 13 bases are a match to TRBD2. The V gene's germline CDR1 is SSHAT and CDR2 FNYEAQ (reference sequence). The CDR3 is 16 residues long. The CDR3 DNA sequence: TGTGCTAGCAGCTTTTCGACTAGCGGGAGGCTGAATGAGCAGTTCTTC. Residues: CASSFSTSGRLNEQFF.

A few counts support this clonotype. V is TRBV7-8 and J is TRBJ2-4; no clear D. The germline gives CDR1 SGHVS, CDR2 FQNEAQ. CDR3 length: 16 amino acids. V lost 1 base to trimming and J lost 0 bases, with 10 bases between them. In nucleotides, the CDR3 is TGTGCCAGCAGCTTAGGATCGGCCCTAGCCAAAAACATTCAGTACTTC. It encodes CASSLGSALAKNIQYF.

In its sample, this clonotype was seen a few times. The V and J genes are TRBV7-3 and TRBJ2-1; 9 nucleotides agree with TRBD2. The CDR3 runs to 16 residues. Trimming cost V 3 bases and J 3 bases; bases outside gene matches: 6. CDR1 and CDR2 (germline): SGHTA, FQGTGA. CDR3 protein: CASSFKAGGLYNEQFF. DNA for the CDR3: TGTGCCAGCAGCTTTAAAGCGGGGGGCCTCTACAATGAGCAGTTCTTC.

This clonotype was counted between two and nine times. This rearrangement joins TRBV5-6 to TRBJ1-1; no definite D call. Trimming removed 2 bases at V and 8 bases at J, with 13 bases between. The CDR3 covers 13 residues. CDR1 and CDR2 (germline): SGHDT, YYEEEE. CDR3 loop: CASSFFDGTEAFF. In DNA, the CDR3 is TGTGCCAGCAGCTTTTTTGACGGCACCGAAGCTTTCTTT.

The chain combines TRBV3-1 with TRBJ2-5, with 10 bases identical to TRBD2. Trimming removed 0 bases from V and 5 bases from J; junction bases left unmatched: 6. The CDR3 contains 16 residues. CDR1 LGHDT and CDR2 YNNKEL come from the germline V gene (reference sequence). CDR3 bases: TGTGCCAGCAGCCAAGATGGAGCTAGCGGGGGCGAGACCCAGTACTTC. It specifies CASSQDGASGGETQYF.

This clonotype was observed many times. CDR3 loop: CASSGRERTQETQYF. As DNA, the CDR3 is TGTGCCAGCTCGGGCCGCGAGCGAACCCAAGAGACCCAGTACTTC. This rearrangement joins TRBV18 to TRBJ2-5; no firm D call. The CDR3 loop spans 15 amino acids. With 6 bases removed from V and 1 base from J, the gap between germline ends came to 15 bases. Germline loops: CDR1 KGHSH, CDR2 LQKENI.

The genes are TRBV3-1 and TRBJ2-7; D uncertain. CDR3 length: 14 amino acids. Trimming removed 0 bases from V and 4 bases from J, with 10 bases in between. CDR1 is LGHDT, CDR2 YNNKEL, per germline (reference sequence). CDR3: CASSQEAAVYEQYF. The CDR3, as DNA: TGTGCCAGCAGCCAAGAGGCGGCTGTTTACGAGCAGTACTTC.

This clonotype has a handful of counts. The chain has TRBV9 and TRBJ2-5; TRBD1 is a possible D gene (5 bases). Germline CDR1 and CDR2: SGDLS and YYNGEE. The ends were cut back, 0 bases at V and 6 bases at J, with 15 bases in the middle. This CDR3 spans 15 amino acids. The CDR3, as DNA: TGTGCCAGCAGCGTAGCCTGGCAGGGCCCGCAGACCCAGTACTTC. Translating it yields CASSVAWQGPQTQYF.

The chain combines TRBV7-9 with TRBJ1-1; D call uncertain. CDR1 is SEHNR, CDR2 FQNEAQ, per germline (reference sequence). The CDR3 has 13 amino acids. The germline V and J ends were trimmed by 3 bases and 1 base, with 6 bases remaining between them. The CDR3 is CASSFPENTEAFF. CDR3 in DNA: TGTGCCAGCAGCTTCCCCGAGAACACTGAAGCTTTCTTT.

The chain joins TRBV12-3 or TRBV12-4 to TRBJ2-4, with D maybe TRBD2 (6 bases). The CDR3 loop spans 13 amino acids. The V and J ends lost 3 bases and 7 bases respectively, with 10 bases between them. CDR3 residues: CASSFGGTNIQYF. The CDR3 coding sequence is TGTGCCAGCAGTTTTGGGGGGACGAACATTCAGTACTTC.

The chain is built from TRBV5-8 and TRBJ2-3; D is unclear. Germline loops: CDR1 SGHTS, CDR2 YDEGEE. Trimming left V 2 bases short and J 7 bases short, with 2 bases between. The CDR3 totals 10 residues. The CDR3 loop is CASSFYTQYF. In DNA, the CDR3 is TGTGCCAGCAGCTTTTATACGCAGTATTTT.

The rearrangement links TRBV3-1 to TRBJ2-6; a weak D match, TRBD1 (7 bases). The CDR3 has 17 amino acids. V lost 1 base and J lost 2, with 12 bases in between. Germline CDR1 LGHDT, CDR2 YNNKEL (reference sequence). For the CDR3, the DNA is TGTGCCAGCAGCCAAGTCAGGGGGGCAACTGGGGCCAACGTCCTGACTTTC. This sequence encodes CASSQVRGATGANVLTF.

This clonotype was seen more than once but under ten times. The chain is built from TRBV27 and TRBJ2-1, with D possibly TRBD1 on 5 matching bases. Germline-derived CDR1 and CDR2 are MNHEY and SMNVEV (reference sequence). The CDR3 sequence is 18 residues long. The V and J ends lost 8 bases and 0 bases respectively, with 23 bases between them. CDR3 sequence reads: CASRDRSFPLSSYNEQFF. As DNA, the CDR3 is TGTGCCAGCCGAGACAGATCCTTTCCGTTAAGCTCCTACAATGAGCAGTTCTTC.

CDR3 bases: TGTGCCAGCAGGCCCACGACCGTTGGTAGCTATGGCTACACCTTC. Translated: CASRPTTVGSYGYTF. The chain carries TRBV7-9 and TRBJ1-2; D gene uncertain. Germline V gene data show CDR1 as SEHNR and CDR2 as FQNEAQ (reference sequence). Trimming cost V 6 bases and J 4 bases, with 18 bases left between them. The CDR3 loop spans 15 amino acids.

This clonotype was counted only a few times. The V and J genes are TRBV5-4 and TRBJ2-7; weak D call: TRBD1 (6 bases). V shed 0 bases and J shed 4 bases, with 14 bases lying between them. The length of the CDR3 is 15 residues. From germline, CDR1 is SGHNT and CDR2 YYREEE (reference sequence). The CDR3, as DNA: TGTGCCAGCAGCTTGGGGCGACAGGTCCCTTACGAGCAGTACTTC. Its protein is CASSLGRQVPYEQYF.

This clonotype has at least ten counts. The chain combines TRBV7-9 with TRBJ2-1, with 7 bases fitting TRBD1. V was pared by 1 base and J by 7 bases, with 4 bases of the junction left unmatched. Germline V gene sequence: CDR1 SEHNR, CDR2 FQNEAQ (reference sequence). The CDR3 covers 14 residues. In DNA form, the CDR3 reads TGTGCCAGCAGCTTAGTAGGGGGCCGGAATGAGCAGTTCTTC. Residues: CASSLVGGRNEQFF.

The sample holds many counts of this clonotype. The rearrangement uses TRBV7-6 and TRBJ2-7; D gene uncertain. V shed 2 bases and J shed 1 base, with 12 bases lying between them. There are 15 residues in the CDR3. From germline, CDR1 is SGHVS and CDR2 FNYEAQ. The CDR3: CASSLRSTPSYEQYF. The CDR3, as DNA: TGTGCCAGCAGCTTACGTAGTACTCCATCCTACGAGCAGTACTTC.

This clonotype came up many times. V usage is TRBV7-9 and J usage is TRBJ2-3; no firm D call. Germline V lookup: CDR1 SEHNR, CDR2 FQNEAQ (reference sequence). V was shortened by 2 bases and J by 2 bases, with 5 bases between the two germline ends. The CDR3 spans 13 residues. The CDR3 sequence: CASSLYNTDTQYF. CDR3 sequence (DNA): TGTGCCAGCAGCTTATACAACACAGATACGCAGTATTTT.

This sequence joins TRBV11-2 and TRBJ2-5; D might be TRBD1 (6 bases). CDR3 size: 16 residues. The germline V and J ends were trimmed by 3 bases and 2 bases, with 16 bases remaining between them. In germline, CDR1 is SGHAT, CDR2 FQNNGV. CDR3 loop: CASSFVGASDQETQYF. The CDR3 nucleotides read TGTGCCAGCAGCTTCGTGGGGGCGTCTGATCAAGAGACCCAGTACTTC.

This clonotype was seen a few times. CDR3 amino acids: CASSQGTPLAETQYF. Written as DNA, the CDR3 is TGCGCCAGCAGCCAAGGGACCCCTCTAGCGGAGACCCAGTACTTC. This chain connects TRBV4-3 to TRBJ2-5; tentative D call: TRBD2 (6 bases). In germline, CDR1 is LGHNA, CDR2 YSLEER. The CDR3 is made up of 15 amino acids. Trimming removed 1 base at V and 5 bases at J, with 14 bases between.

The table lists this clonotype with a few counts. The CDR3 spells CASSLTGGSVETQYF. As DNA, the CDR3 is TGTGCCAGCAGCTTAACAGGGGGTAGCGTGGAGACCCAGTACTTC. The chain joins TRBV7-9 to TRBJ2-5; 8 nucleotides match TRBD1. This CDR3 is built from 15 residues. After removal of 2 bases from V and 5 bases from J, the junction contained 7 bases not matched to a gene. Per the germline V gene, CDR1 is SEHNR and CDR2 is FQNEAQ (reference sequence).

This clonotype was seen a few times. The rearrangement joins TRBV5-8 to TRBJ2-7; 9 nucleotides agree with TRBD1. The CDR3 sequence is 14 residues long. Germline V CDR1 and CDR2: SGHTS, YDEGEE. J was trimmed by 2 bases and V by 7 bases; bases with no gene match: 7. The CDR3 DNA is TGTGCCAGCTCCCCCCGGACAGGGGCCTACGAGCAGTACTTC. Encoded protein: CASSPRTGAYEQYF.

This clonotype was detected a few times. The chain recombines TRBV11-3 with TRBJ2-1; TRBD1 agrees at 8 bases. This CDR3 spans 17 amino acids. V lost 6 bases and J lost 5; bases outside the gene matches: 15. Germline V lookup: CDR1 SGHNT, CDR2 YENEEA. The CDR3, as DNA: TGTGCCAGCAGTTCCCTCAGGGGGCGAGGACCCAACAATGAGCAGTTCTTC. Translated: CASSSLRGRGPNNEQFF.

The chain recombines TRBV6-5 with TRBJ1-1, with D hard to call. CDR3 length: 13 amino acids. Trimming cost V 2 bases and J 0 bases, with 4 bases left between them. Germline loops: CDR1 MNHEY, CDR2 SVGAGI. The CDR3 DNA follows: TGTGCCAGCAGTTACGATGTGAACACTGAAGCTTTCTTT. Its translation is CASSYDVNTEAFF.

This clonotype turned up a few times. V gene TRBV7-9 combines with J gene TRBJ2-3; D unresolved. This CDR3 contains 14 residues. Trimming left V 3 bases short and J 2 bases short, with 9 bases between. Germline V gives CDR1 SEHNR, CDR2 FQNEAQ (reference sequence). The CDR3 DNA follows: TGTGCCAGCAGCTTGGCGCAGTCCACAGATACGCAGTATTTT. It yields the protein CASSLAQSTDTQYF.

The CDR3 DNA is TGTGCCAGCAGGCCCAGGGGGGAAGCCTACGAGCAGTACTTC. Residues: CASRPRGEAYEQYF. The chain recombines TRBV7-6 with TRBJ2-7; weak D call: TRBD1 (7 bases). Germline CDR1 and CDR2: SGHVS and FNYEAQ. With 6 bases removed from V and 2 bases from J, the gap between germline ends came to 14 bases. This CDR3 has 14 amino acids.